This T cell receptor (beta chain) comes out of a study of T cell repertoires in cytomegalovirus infection. TCRdb fed the reads into MiXCR, producing one record per CDR3 protein. The sample records about 300,000 distinct CDR3 sequences, about 8.8% being singletons. A note on this clonotype: The antigen remains unidentified.

Study findings and constraints: In two of eight donors, the top clonotype was HLA-C-restricted CMV-specific. Carriage of CMV together with the relevant HLA was identifiable through cumulative public TCR beta family frequency.

Trimming left V 0 bases short and J 2 bases short, with 8 bases between. Germline lookup yields CDR1 MGHRA and CDR2 YSYEKL. The CDR3 has 15 residues. This clonotype originated in a human donor in good health (CMV status not recorded). Some clones in this sample may be carry-over from other donors' samples. Sequenced sample: PBMCs. The rearrangement uses TRBV4-1 and TRBJ2-1; no definite D call. The CDR3 DNA reads TGCGCCAGCAGCCAAGACCCAATACCCTACAATGAGCAGTTCTTC. Translating it yields CASSQDPIPYNEQFF.